This T cell receptor beta chain was observed in a study of T-cell reconstitution after alpha-beta-depleted transplantation in children. Unique molecular identifiers were incorporated during preparation of the TCRbeta library. TCRdb ran MiXCR on the PCR reads and lists one entry per CDR3 protein. Of about 460,000 distinct CDR3 sequences listed, around 13% were seen once; the top ten hold 4.5% to 6%. The CDR3 has 15 amino acids. Germline loops: CDR1 LNHNV, CDR2 YYDKDF (reference sequence). J lost 6 bases, V lost 2 bases, and 9 bases had no gene match. The sequence derives from a human donor who donated a stem cell graft to a child with combined immunodeficiency. The input for sequencing was PBMCs from the stem cell graft donor, taken from the stem cell graft. The chain carries TRBV15 and TRBJ2-7; the match to TRBD1 covers 8 bases. CDR3 coding DNA: TGTGCCACCAGCAGATCAAGACAGGGGATGGTCGAGCAGTACTTC. Translating it yields CATSRSRQGMVEQYF.